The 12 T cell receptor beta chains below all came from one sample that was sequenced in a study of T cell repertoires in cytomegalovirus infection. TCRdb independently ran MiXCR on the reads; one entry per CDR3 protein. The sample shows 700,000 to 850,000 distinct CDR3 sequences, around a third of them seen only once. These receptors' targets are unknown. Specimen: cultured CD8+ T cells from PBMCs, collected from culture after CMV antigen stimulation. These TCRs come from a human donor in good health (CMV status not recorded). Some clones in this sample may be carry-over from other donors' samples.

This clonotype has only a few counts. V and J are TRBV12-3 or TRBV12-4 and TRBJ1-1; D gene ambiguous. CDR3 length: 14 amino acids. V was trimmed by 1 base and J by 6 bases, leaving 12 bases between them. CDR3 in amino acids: CASSLGGGIAEAFF. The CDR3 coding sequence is TGTGCCAGCAGTTTAGGAGGTGGGATCGCTGAAGCTTTCTTT.

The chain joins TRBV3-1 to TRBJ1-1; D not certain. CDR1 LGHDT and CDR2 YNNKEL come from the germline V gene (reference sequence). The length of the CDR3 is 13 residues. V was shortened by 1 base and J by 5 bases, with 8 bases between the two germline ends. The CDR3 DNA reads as TGTGCCAGCAGCCAAGTATGGCAGACTGAAGCTTTCTTT. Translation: CASSQVWQTEAFF.

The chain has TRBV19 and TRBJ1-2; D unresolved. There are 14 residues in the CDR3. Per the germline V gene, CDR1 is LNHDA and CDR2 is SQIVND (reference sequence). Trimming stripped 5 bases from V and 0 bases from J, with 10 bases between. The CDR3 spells CASSASGTNYGYTF. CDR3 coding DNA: TGTGCCAGTAGTGCGTCGGGGACTAACTATGGCTACACCTTC.

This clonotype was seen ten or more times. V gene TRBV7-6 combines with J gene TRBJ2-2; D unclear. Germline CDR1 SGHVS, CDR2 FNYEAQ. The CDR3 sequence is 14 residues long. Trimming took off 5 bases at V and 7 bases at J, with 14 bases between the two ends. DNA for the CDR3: TGTGCCAGCAGCCCACTGCATGGAGACGGGGAGCTGTTTTTT. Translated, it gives CASSPLHGDGELFF.

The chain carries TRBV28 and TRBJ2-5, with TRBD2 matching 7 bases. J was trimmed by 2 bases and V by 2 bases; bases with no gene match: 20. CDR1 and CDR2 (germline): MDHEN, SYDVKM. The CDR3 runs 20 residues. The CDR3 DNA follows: TGTGCCAGCAGTTTACCAAACAATGCCCAGTGGCTAGCGGTACAAGAGACCCAGTACTTC. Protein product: CASSLPNNAQWLAVQETQYF. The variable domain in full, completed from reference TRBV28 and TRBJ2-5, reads DVKVTQSSRYLVKRTGEKVFLECVQDMDHENMFWYRQDPGLGLRLIYFSYDVKMKEKGDIPEGYSVSREKKERFSLILESASTNQTSMYLCASSLPNNAQWLAVQETQYFGPGTRLLVL.

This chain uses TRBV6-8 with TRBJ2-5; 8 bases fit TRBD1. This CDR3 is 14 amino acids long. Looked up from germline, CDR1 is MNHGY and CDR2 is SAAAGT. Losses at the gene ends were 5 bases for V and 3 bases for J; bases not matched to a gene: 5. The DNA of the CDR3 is TGTGCCAGCAGTCTCGAACAGGGGGAAGAGACCCAGTACTTC. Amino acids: CASSLEQGEETQYF.

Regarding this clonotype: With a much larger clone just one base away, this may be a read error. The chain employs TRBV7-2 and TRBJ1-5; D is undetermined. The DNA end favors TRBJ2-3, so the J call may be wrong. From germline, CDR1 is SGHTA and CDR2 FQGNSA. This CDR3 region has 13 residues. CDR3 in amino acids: CASSLDEDQPQYF. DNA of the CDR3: TGTGCCAGCAGCTTAGACGAGGATCAGCCCCAGTATTTT.

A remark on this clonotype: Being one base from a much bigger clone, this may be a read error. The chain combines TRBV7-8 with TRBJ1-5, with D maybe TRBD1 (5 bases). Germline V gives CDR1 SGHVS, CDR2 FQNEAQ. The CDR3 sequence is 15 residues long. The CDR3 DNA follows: TGTGCCAGCACCCCTGGGGCGACGAGCAATCAGCCCCGGCATTTT. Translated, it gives CASTPGATSNQPRHF.

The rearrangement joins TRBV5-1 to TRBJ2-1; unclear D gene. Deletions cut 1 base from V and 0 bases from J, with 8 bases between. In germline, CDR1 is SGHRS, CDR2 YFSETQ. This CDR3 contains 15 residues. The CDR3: CASSLKFNSYNEQFF. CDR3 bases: TGCGCCAGCAGCTTGAAATTCAACTCCTACAATGAGCAGTTCTTC.

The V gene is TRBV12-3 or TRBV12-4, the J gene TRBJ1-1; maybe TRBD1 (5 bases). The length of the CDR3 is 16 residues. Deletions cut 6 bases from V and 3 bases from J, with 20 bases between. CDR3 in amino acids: CASSWGGGALDTEAFF. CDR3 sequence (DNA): TGTGCCAGCAGCTGGGGGGGTGGGGCATTGGACACTGAAGCTTTCTTT.

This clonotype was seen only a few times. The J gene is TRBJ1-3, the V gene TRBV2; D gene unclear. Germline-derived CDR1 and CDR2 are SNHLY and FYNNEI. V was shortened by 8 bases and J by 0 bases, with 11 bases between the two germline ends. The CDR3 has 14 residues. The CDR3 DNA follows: TGTGCCAGCCTACCAGATAGCTCTGGAAACACCATATATTTT. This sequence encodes CASLPDSSGNTIYF.

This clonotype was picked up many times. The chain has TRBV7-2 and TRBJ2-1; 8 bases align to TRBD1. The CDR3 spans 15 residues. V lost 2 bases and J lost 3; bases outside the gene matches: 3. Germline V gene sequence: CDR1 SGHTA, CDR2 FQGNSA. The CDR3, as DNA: TGTGCCAGCAGCTTACCAGGGGGCCGCTACAATGAGCAGTTCTTC. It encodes CASSLPGGRYNEQFF. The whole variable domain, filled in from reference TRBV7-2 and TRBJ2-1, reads GAGVSQSPSNKVTEKGKDVELRCDPISGHTALYWYRQSLGQGLEFLIYFQGNSAPDKSGLPSDRFSAERTGGSVSTLTIQRTQQEDSAVYLCASSLPGGRYNEQFFGPGTRLTVL.